This T cell receptor (beta chain) was recorded in a study of blood T cell repertoires in COVID-19. Study summary: Researchers got acute and convalescent COVID-19 samples from the United States, Italy and Spain. PBMCs, B-cell-depleted T cells, or T cells provided the cDNA or gDNA that made up the material.

V lost 4 bases to trimming and J lost 0 bases; unmatched junction nucleotides: 12. There are 17 residues in the CDR3. Looked up from germline, CDR1 is SQVTM and CDR2 is ANQGSEA. Per the original methods: Estimation of nucleated cell counts relied on the amplification of reference gene primers. Method: immunoSEQ multiplex PCR; TCRdb's copy keeps in-frame clones and lacks some. The DNA gave D and trimming, while V, J and clone size come from that table. The profile shows roughly 300,000 clones, 87% of them singletons. This clonotype was obtained from a woman aged 45-60 years who had recovered from COVID-19. What was sequenced was peripheral blood. This chain connects TRBV29-1 to TRBJ1-1; 9 positions match TRBD1. The CDR3 DNA reads TGCAGCGTTGCCAACCTCCGGACAGGGGCGATGAACACTGAAGCTTTCTTT. Translated: CSVANLRTGAMNTEAFF. Using reference TRBV29-1 and TRBJ1-1 for the parts outside the CDR3, the full variable domain is SAVISQKPSRDICQRGTSLTIQCQVDSQVTMMFWYRQQPGQSLTLIATANQGSEATYESGFVIDKFPISRPNLTFSTLTVSNMSPEDSSIYLCSVANLRTGAMNTEAFFGQGTRLTVV.